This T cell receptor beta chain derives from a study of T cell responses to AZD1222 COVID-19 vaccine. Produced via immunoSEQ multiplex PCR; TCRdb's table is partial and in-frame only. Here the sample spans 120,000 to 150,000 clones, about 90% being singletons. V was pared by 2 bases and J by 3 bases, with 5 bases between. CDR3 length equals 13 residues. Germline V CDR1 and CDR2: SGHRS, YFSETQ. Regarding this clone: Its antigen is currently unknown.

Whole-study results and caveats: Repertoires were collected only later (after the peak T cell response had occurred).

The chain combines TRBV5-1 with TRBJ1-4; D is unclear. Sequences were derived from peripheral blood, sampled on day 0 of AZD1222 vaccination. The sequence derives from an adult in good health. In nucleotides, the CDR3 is TGCGCCAGCAGCTTATCAGCTAATGAAAAACTGTTTTTT. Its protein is CASSLSANEKLFF. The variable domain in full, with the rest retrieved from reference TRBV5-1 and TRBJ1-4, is KAGVTQTPRYLIKTRGQQVTLSCSPISGHRSVSWYQQTPGQGLQFLFEYFSETQRNKGNFPGRFSGRQFSNSRSEMNVSTLELGDSALYLCASSLSANEKLFFGSGTQLSVL.